The 8 T cell receptor beta chains below all came from one sample that was sequenced in a study of OX40 agonist ivuxolimab in advanced cancers. The data were produced by immunoSEQ multiplex PCR, yet TCRdb's version contains in-frame clones alone and is incomplete. The sample carries about 34,000 clones, around nine tenths recorded once. The source was CD4+ or CD8+ T cells sorted from blood, collected in a trial of the OX40 agonist ivuxolimab. These receptors were taken from an adult with an advanced solid tumor such as melanoma, head and neck, liver or kidney cancer.

There are a few counts of this clone. V is TRBV30 and J is TRBJ1-4, with D possibly TRBD1 on 6 matching bases. CDR1 and CDR2 from the germline V gene are GTSNPN and SVGIG (reference sequence). This CDR3 is 14 amino acids long. Trimming left V 0 bases short and J 8 bases short, with 13 bases between. Here the CDR3 DNA reads TGTGCCTGGAGTGTAACAGGGACCTCGGAAAAACTGTTTTTT. Residues: CAWSVTGTSEKLFF.

The chain combines TRBV5-8 with TRBJ1-2; 7 bases line up with TRBD1. CDR3 length equals 15 residues. J gave up 3 bases and V 4 bases, and 9 bases lay outside the gene matches. CDR1 SGHTS and CDR2 YDEGEE come from the germline V gene. The CDR3 region has the DNA TGTGCCAGCAGCACTAGGGACAGAACTTACTATGGCTACACCTTC. It translates to CASSTRDRTYYGYTF.

This sequence joins TRBV18 and TRBJ2-7; a weak D match, TRBD2 (6 bases). This CDR3 contains 15 residues. Trimming removed 8 bases at V and 2 bases at J, with 19 bases between. The V gene's germline CDR1 is KGHSH and CDR2 LQKENI. CDR3: CASPPRRGRAYEQYF. The CDR3 DNA follows: TGTGCCAGCCCCCCAAGGAGGGGTCGGGCCTACGAGCAGTACTTC.

The chain couples TRBV5-1 to TRBJ2-2; D might be TRBD1 (5 bases). CDR1 and CDR2 from the germline V gene are SGHRS and YFSETQ. V lost 2 bases and J 4 bases, leaving 6 bases between the germline ends. This CDR3 comprises 13 residues. The CDR3, as DNA: TGCGCCAGCAGCTTACAGGTCACCGGGGAGCTGTTTTTT. Amino acid sequence: CASSLQVTGELFF.

The V and J genes are TRBV6-5 and TRBJ2-1; TRBD2 aligns across 7 bases. The CDR3 is 12 residues long. V was clipped by 6 bases and J by 10 bases; unmatched bases: 6. Germline CDR1 MNHEY, CDR2 SVGAGI. The CDR3 DNA reads as TGTGCCAGCAGAACAACGGGAGGAGAGCAGTTCTTC. It translates to CASRTTGGEQFF.

The gene calls are TRBV19 and TRBJ1-4, with D perhaps TRBD1 (5 bases). CDR3 length equals 15 residues. The V end was cut by 7 bases, the J end by 7 bases, with 19 bases between. The V gene's germline CDR1 is LNHDA and CDR2 SQIVND (reference sequence). CDR3 protein: CASTRDSSSGEKLFF. Here the CDR3 DNA reads TGTGCCAGTACCCGGGACTCAAGCTCGGGTGAAAAACTGTTTTTT.

V and J are TRBV7-6 and TRBJ2-5; no clear D gene. V lost 4 bases and J 4 bases, leaving 7 bases between the germline ends. CDR3 length: 12 residues. Germline loops: CDR1 SGHVS, CDR2 FNYEAQ. For the CDR3, the DNA is TGTGCCAGCAGCTATAGAGGAGAGACCCAGTACTTC. Residues: CASSYRGETQYF.

This chain joins TRBV19 and TRBJ2-7; D ambiguous. CDR3 length: 15 amino acids. Germline-derived CDR1 and CDR2 are LNHDA and SQIVND (reference sequence). Trimming cost V 0 bases and J 0 bases, with 9 bases left between them. CDR3 coding DNA: TGTGCCAGTAGTATAGATCCAGGCCGCTCCTACGAGCAGTACTTC. This codes for CASSIDPGRSYEQYF.